This T cell receptor (beta chain) was obtained from a study of regulatory T cells in long-lasting Graves disease. General observations from the study: Persistent patients shared some 2,500 public clonotypes among themselves. Newly diagnosed patients shared fewer, at some 970. With persistent disease, TRBV28, TRBJ1-2 and TRBJ2-5 were the favored segments.

Trimming left V 3 bases short and J 2 bases short, with 9 bases between. This CDR3 region has 14 residues. The germline V gene encodes CDR1 SGHTA and CDR2 FQGNSA. Investigators prepared the TCR beta libraries by applying iRepertoire HTBI primers and Arm-PCR of CDR3 regions. Authors' analysis steps: Identification yielded 60 or so TRBV and some 15 TRBJ segments across samples. TCRdb used MiXCR to reprocess the multiplex PCR reads, holding one entry per CDR3 protein. It is TCRdb's table, rather than the study itself, that gives the V and J calls and clone size. The sample records fewer than 400,000 distinct CDR3 sequences, roughly 18% being singletons. In its sample, this clonotype was seen many times. Its antigen is not known. Time point denoted: newly diagnosed GD, antithyroid drugs for less than 3 months. There was RNA extracted from PBMCs, and the TCR library was made from it. Graves' disease diagnoses followed American Thyroid Association guidelines.

Sequences were derived from peripheral blood mononuclear cells (PBMCs), sampled at new diagnosis, from a patient treated with antithyroid drugs. The sequence was collected from a female donor with Graves disease. The chain uses TRBV7-2 and TRBJ2-3; the D gene is possibly TRBD1 (5 bases). CDR3 coding DNA: TGTGCCAGCAGCTTGGACACTTTCACAGATACGCAGTATTTT. It specifies CASSLDTFTDTQYF.